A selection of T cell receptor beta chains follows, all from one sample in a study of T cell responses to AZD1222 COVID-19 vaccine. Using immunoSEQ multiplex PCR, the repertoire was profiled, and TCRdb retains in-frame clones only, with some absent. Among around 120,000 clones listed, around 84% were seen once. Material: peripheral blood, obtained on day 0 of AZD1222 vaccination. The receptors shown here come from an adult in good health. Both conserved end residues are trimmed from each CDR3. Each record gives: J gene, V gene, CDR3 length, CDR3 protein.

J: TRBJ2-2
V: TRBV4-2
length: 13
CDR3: ASSQDPQHTGELF

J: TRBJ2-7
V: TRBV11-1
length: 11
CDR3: ASSSGPGSEQY

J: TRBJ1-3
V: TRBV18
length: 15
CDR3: ASSRESTGGSGNTIY

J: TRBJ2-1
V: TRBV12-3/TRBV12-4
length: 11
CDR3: ASSFLGVNEQF

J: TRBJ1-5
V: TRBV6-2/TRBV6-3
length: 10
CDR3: ASSQGYQPQH

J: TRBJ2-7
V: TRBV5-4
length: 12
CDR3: ASSRGGGVYEQY

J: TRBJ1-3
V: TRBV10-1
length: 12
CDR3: ASSDGGFGNTIY

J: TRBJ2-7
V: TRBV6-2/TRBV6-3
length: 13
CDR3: ASSYSGRGPYEQY

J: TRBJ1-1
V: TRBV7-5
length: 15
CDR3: ARSALWAWGRVTEAF

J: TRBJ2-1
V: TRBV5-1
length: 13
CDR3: ASSFGRAAYNEQF

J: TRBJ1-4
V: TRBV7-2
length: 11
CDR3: ASSHPWGEKLF

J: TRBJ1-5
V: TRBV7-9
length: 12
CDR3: ASSPGQGYQPQH

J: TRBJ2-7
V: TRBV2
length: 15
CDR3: ASTRGKRAYSSYEQY

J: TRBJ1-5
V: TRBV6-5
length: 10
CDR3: ASSLPGQPQH

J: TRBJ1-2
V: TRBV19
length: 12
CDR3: ASSETRDRYGYT

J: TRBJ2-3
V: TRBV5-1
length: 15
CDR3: ASSHSGTSGGTDTQY

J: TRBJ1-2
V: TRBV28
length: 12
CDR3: ASVRTGANYGYT

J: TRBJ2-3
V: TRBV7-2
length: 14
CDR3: ASSLGTSGGTDTQY

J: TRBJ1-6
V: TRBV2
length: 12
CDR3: ASSGAEHNSPLH

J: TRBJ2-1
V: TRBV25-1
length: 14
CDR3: ASSDGSGRGYNEQF

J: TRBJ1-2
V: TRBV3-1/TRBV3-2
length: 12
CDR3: ASSQQGTNYGYT

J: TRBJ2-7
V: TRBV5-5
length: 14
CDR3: ASSLAPPLDVYEQY

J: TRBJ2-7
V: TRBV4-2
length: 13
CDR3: ASSQDNGSPFEQY

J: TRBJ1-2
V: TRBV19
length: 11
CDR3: ASSRGTFYGYT

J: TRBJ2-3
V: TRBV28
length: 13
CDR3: ASRGADLRTDTQY

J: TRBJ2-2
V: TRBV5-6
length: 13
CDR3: ASSLFGVPTGELF

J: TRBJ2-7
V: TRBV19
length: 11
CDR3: ASSIGDSYEQY

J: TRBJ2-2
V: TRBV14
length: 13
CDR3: ASHGTSGIGRELF

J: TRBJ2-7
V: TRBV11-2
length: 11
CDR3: ASGWTGTYEQY

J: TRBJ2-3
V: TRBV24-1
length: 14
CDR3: ATSGGSGGTTDTQY

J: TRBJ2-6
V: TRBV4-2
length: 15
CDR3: ASSQDGAVAGANVLT

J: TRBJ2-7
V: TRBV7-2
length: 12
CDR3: ASSLQGGSYEQY

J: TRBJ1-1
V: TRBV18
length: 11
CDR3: ASSPTGGTEAF

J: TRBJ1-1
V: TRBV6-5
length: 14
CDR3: ASSYLGQGWNTEAF

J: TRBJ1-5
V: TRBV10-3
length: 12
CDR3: AISRDSPNQPQH

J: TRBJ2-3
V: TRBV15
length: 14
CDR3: ATSRVGRDGTDTQY

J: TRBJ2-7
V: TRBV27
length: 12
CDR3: ASKSGRWGNEQY

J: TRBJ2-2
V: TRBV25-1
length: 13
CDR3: ASSEPGGSAGELF

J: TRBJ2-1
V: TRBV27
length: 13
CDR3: ASSINIAQYNEQF

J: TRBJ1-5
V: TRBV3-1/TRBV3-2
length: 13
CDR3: ASSQGQVLNQPQH

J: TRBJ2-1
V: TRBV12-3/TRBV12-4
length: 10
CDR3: ASRRQGFEQF

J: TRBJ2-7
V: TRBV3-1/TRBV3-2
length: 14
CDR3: ASSRGGTRVSYEQY

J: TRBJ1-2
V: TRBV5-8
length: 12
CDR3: ASSLWQVDYGYT

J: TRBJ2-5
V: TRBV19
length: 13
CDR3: ASSRWEGSAETQY

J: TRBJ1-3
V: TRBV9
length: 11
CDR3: ASSGWGRNTIY

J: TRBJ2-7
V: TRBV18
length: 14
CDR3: ASSPQVVAGYYEQY

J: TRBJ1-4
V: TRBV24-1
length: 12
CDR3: ATSRSGSGEKLF

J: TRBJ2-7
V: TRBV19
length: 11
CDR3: ASSMGGAYEQY

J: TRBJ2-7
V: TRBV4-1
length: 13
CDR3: ASSHVPPGPSEQY

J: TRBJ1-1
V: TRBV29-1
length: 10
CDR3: SAAGPSPEAF

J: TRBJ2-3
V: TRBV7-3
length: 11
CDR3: ASSPGGADTQY

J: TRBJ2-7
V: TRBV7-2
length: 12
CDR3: ASSSRGGSTEQY

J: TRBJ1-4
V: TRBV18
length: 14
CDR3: ASSQQTGGGGEKLF

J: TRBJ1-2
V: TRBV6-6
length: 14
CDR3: ASSGMQGAMPHGYT

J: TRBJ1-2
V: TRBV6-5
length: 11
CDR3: ATPRRAAYGYT

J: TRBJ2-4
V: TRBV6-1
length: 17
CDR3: ASSEAGLQANMAKNIQY

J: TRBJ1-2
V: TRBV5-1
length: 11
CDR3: ASSPDSFYGYT

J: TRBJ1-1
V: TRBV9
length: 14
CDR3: ASSVATVGPNTEAF

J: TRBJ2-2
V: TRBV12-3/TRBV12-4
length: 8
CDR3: ASSFRELF

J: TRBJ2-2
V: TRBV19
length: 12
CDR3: ASSISRATGELF